This TCR beta chain is from a study of blood T cell repertoires in COVID-19. Study at large: Collection of acute and convalescent COVID-19 samples took place in the United States, Italy and Spain. Sample material is recorded as cDNA or gDNA derived from T cells, B-cell-depleted T cells, or PBMCs.

Repertoires were generated with immunoSEQ multiplex PCR, while TCRdb's copy carries only in-frame clones and drops some. The table shows 200,000 to 250,000 clones, with approximately 80% occurring only once. CDR3 length: 13 amino acids. V was trimmed by 3 bases and J by 2 bases, leaving 7 bases between them. CDR1 and CDR2 (germline): SGHAT, FQNNGV. The receptor was derived from a woman older than 75 with active or convalescent COVID-19. Material: peripheral blood. This chain joins TRBV11-2 and TRBJ1-1, with D unclear. CDR3 DNA: TGTGCCAGCAGCTTGAGGGTCAACACTGAAGCTTTCTTT. It encodes CASSLRVNTEAFF.